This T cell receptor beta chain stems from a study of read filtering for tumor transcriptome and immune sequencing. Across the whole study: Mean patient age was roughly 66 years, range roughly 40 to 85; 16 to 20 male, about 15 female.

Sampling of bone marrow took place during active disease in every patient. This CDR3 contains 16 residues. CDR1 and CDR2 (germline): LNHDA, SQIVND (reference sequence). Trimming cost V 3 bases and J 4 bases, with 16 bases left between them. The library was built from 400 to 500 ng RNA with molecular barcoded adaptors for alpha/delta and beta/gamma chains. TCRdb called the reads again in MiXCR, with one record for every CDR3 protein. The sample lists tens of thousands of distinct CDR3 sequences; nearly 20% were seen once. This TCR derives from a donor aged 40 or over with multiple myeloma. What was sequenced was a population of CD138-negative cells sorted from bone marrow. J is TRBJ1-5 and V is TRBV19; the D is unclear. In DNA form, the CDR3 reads TGTGCCAGTAGTATGGTCTCCCCTAGTGGTAATCAGCCCCAGCATTTT. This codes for CASSMVSPSGNQPQHF.